This T cell receptor (beta chain) derives from a study of Ad26.COV2.S vaccination and SARS-CoV-2 variants. Study-wide context: The COV1001 Ad26.COV2.S trial arm included the donor. Ad26.COV2.S shots went into the muscle once or twice, 56 days apart. Study-wide results and caveats: Vaccine recipients showed a spike-specific TCR breadth that was higher than in placebo recipients.

Treatment here: around 19 received Ad26.COV2.S at low or high dose, single or two shots; several received placebo; per-sample allocation not given. Sample collection was performed on day 63 after the first vaccine or placebo injection. Boston supplied an adult donor aged 18-55 years. As for this clone: Its antigen is not known.

Generated by immunoSEQ multiplex PCR, the TCRdb table keeps only in-frame clones and is missing some. The table includes fewer than 500,000 clones, about 90% detected once. Unmatched junction bases numbered 9, after V lost 6 bases and J lost 4 bases. This CDR3 is 15 amino acids long. Germline CDR1 and CDR2: SNHLY and FYNNEI. V usage is TRBV2 and J usage is TRBJ2-5, with 9 nucleotides matching TRBD1. This specimen was peripheral blood, taken in a trial of Ad26.COV2.S vaccine versus placebo. This sequence originates from a person aged 18-60 years who received the Ad26.COV2.S COVID-19 vaccine or a placebo. DNA of the CDR3: TGTGCCAGCAGGGAACAGGGGGCGGTAAGAGAGACCCAGTACTTC. Protein sequence: CASREQGAVRETQYF.